These 19 T cell receptor beta chains share one sample of origin, sequenced in a study of T cells in Graves' hyperthyroidism and ophthalmopathy (dated by TCRdb to between 2018 and 2021). Libraries came from multiplex PCR. For sequencing, an Illumina HiSeq 2000 was employed. The TCR beta CDR3 regions were amplified from the RNA transcripts. The TCR CDR3 was subjected to a first round of RT-PCR using the HTBI primer set and the Qiagen OneStep RT-PCR kit. TCRdb passed the public sequencing reads through fastp at Q25 and MiXCR, retaining productive beta sequences. Each entry is one CDR3 protein sequence, shown with its most common DNA and genes. The table for this sample lists roughly 580,000 distinct CDR3 sequences; about 43% of them were counted only once. The ten biggest clones cover roughly 8.2% of the sample. Sequenced sample: peripheral blood or thyroid tissue (not recorded which). The receptor source for this set is a woman younger than 35 with Graves' hyperthyroidism. Donor details come from another sample of the same person, matched by shared clones.

This clonotype has a handful of counts. V usage is TRBV20-1 and J usage is TRBJ2-7, with D uncertain. Germline V lookup: CDR1 DFQATT, CDR2 SNEGSKA (reference sequence). The germline V and J ends were trimmed by 3 bases and 0 bases, with 12 bases remaining between them. CDR3 length equals 14 residues. DNA of the CDR3: TGCAGTGCTAGGGGCCAGGACCTCTCCTACGAGCAGTACTTC. Translating it yields CSARGQDLSYEQYF.

The V gene is TRBV25-1, the J gene TRBJ1-6; D is ambiguous. Germline lookup yields CDR1 MGHDK and CDR2 SYGVNS. CDR3 size: 13 residues. V was pared by 4 bases and J by 10 bases, with 11 bases between. CDR3 DNA sequence: TGTGCCAGCAGTGGGACGGCAGACTCACCCCTCCACTTT. It encodes CASSGTADSPLHF.

This chain joins TRBV7-4 and TRBJ2-2; 9 bases map to TRBD1. The CDR3 sequence is 16 residues long. The germline V gene encodes CDR1 SGHVT and CDR2 SQSDAQ. After removal of 5 bases from V and 4 bases from J, the junction contained 8 bases not matched to a gene. CDR3 in amino acids: CASSPGTGYGTGELFF. CDR3 in DNA: TGTGCCAGCAGCCCAGGGACAGGGTATGGCACCGGGGAGCTGTTTTTT.

This clonotype showed up many times. The chain couples TRBV7-8 to TRBJ1-1; perhaps TRBD1 as D (5 bases). Between the trimmed V and J ends, which lost 4 bases and 3 bases, there was a span of 18 bases. Germline V gene data show CDR1 as SGHVS and CDR2 as FQNEAQ. This CDR3 spans 16 amino acids. The CDR3 DNA reads as TGTGCCAGCAGCTCGGACGGGGCCGGCGAGGACACTGAAGCTTTCTTT. It is translated as CASSSDGAGEDTEAFF. The variable domain in full, completed from reference TRBV7-8 and TRBJ1-1, reads GAGVSQSPRYKVAKRGQDVALRCDPISGHVSLFWYQQALGQGPEFLTYFQNEAQLDKSGLPSDRFFAERPEGSVSTLKIQRTQQEDSAVYLCASSSDGAGEDTEAFFGQGTRLTVV.

The sample holds many counts of this clonotype. The V gene is TRBV6-5, the J gene TRBJ2-5; unclear D gene. The CDR3 runs to 15 residues. CDR1 is MNHEY, CDR2 SVGAGI, per germline. V lost 5 bases to trimming and J lost 1 base, with 14 bases between them. The CDR3 DNA is TGTGCCAGCAGTGAATATTCTCGGTCCCAAGAGACCCAGTACTTC. Protein sequence: CASSEYSRSQETQYF.

This clonotype was detected ten times or more. The gene calls are TRBV9 and TRBJ1-2; 7 bases agree with TRBD1. The J segment lost 5 bases and the V segment lost 3 bases, leaving 1 base of the junction unmatched. The CDR3 is made up of 12 amino acids. Germline assignment: CDR1 SGDLS and CDR2 YYNGEE. The CDR3 reads CASSGDSYGYTF. The CDR3 DNA reads TGTGCCAGCAGCGGGGACAGTTATGGCTACACCTTC.

The genes are TRBV29-1 and TRBJ2-3, with 7 bases that match TRBD1. This CDR3 is 13 amino acids long. After removal of 8 bases from V and 0 bases from J, the junction contained 5 bases not matched to a gene. Germline V gene lookup returns CDR1 SQVTM and CDR2 ANQGSEA. The CDR3 is CSPPGQSTDTQYF. The DNA of the CDR3 is TGCAGCCCGCCGGGACAGAGCACAGATACGCAGTATTTT.

The rearrangement joins TRBV11-2 to TRBJ1-6, with 9 bases identical to TRBD1. The CDR3 is 14 residues long. CDR1 and CDR2 from the germline V gene are SGHAT and FQNNGV. The ends lost 8 bases at V and 9 bases at J; junction bases unmatched: 8. The CDR3 nucleotides read TGTGCCAGCTTCCCGGACAGGGGTCCTTCACCCCTCCACTTT. This encodes CASFPDRGPSPLHF. Full variable domain (missing parts from reference TRBV11-2 and TRBJ1-6): EAGVAQSPRYKIIEKRQSVAFWCNPISGHATLYWYQQILGQGPKLLIQFQNNGVVDDSQLPKDRFSAERLKGVDSTLKIQPAKLEDSAVYLCASFPDRGPSPLHFGNGTRLTVT.

This clonotype was seen only once. The V gene is TRBV6-1, the J gene TRBJ1-6; D remains unclear. Germline V gene sequence: CDR1 MNHNS, CDR2 SASEGT. This CDR3 contains 13 residues. Trimming took 7 bases from V and 6 from J, leaving 10 bases between them. The CDR3 region is CASITAGNSPLHF. The CDR3 coding sequence is TGTGCCAGCATCACGGCCGGTAATTCACCCCTCCACTTT.

The V call is TRBV7-3, the J call TRBJ1-1, with 8 bases aligning to TRBD1. The J segment lost 1 base and the V segment lost 7 bases, leaving 5 bases of the junction unmatched. The CDR3 sequence is 14 residues long. Germline V gene data show CDR1 as SGHTA and CDR2 as FQGTGA. Here the CDR3 reads CASIKDRGNTEAFF. The CDR3 nucleotides are TGTGCCAGCATTAAAGACAGGGGGAACACTGAAGCTTTCTTT.

Note on this clonotype: One end of the junction varies from germline; a read error may be responsible. V usage is TRBV20-1 and J usage is TRBJ2-2; D is perhaps TRBD2 (5 bases). From germline, CDR1 is DFQATT and CDR2 SNEGSKA (reference sequence). The CDR3 runs to 14 residues. CDR3: CSAYGGVNTGELVF. Written as DNA, the CDR3 is TGCAGTGCATACGGCGGAGTGAACACCGGGGAGCTGGTTTTT.

This clonotype was seen only a few times. The chain employs TRBV7-3 and TRBJ2-2; D could derive from TRBD1 or TRBD2 (5 bases each). The CDR3 runs 13 residues. Per germline, CDR1 SGHTA and CDR2 FQGTGA. The V and J ends lost 9 bases and 3 bases respectively, with 11 bases between them. CDR3 DNA sequence: TGTGCCAGTAGTATGGGGGACACCGGGGAGCTGTTTTTT. Residues: CASSMGDTGELFF.

A word on this clonotype: Without the conserved terminal phenylalanine or tryptophan, this CDR3 likely stems from a read error. The chain joins TRBV10-3 to TRBJ2-7; D uncertain. Germline CDR1 reads ENHRY; CDR2 reads SYGVKD. Trimming took 0 bases from V and 1 from J, leaving 7 bases between them. The CDR3 is 14 residues long. CDR3 in amino acids: CAISESGLSYEQYS. Written as DNA, the CDR3 is TGTGCCATCAGTGAGTCAGGGCTATCCTACGAGCAGTACTCC.

This clonotype was detected ten times or more. The genes are TRBV7-8 and TRBJ2-5; the D gene is possibly TRBD1 (6 bases). The CDR3 is made up of 14 amino acids. Germline loops: CDR1 SGHVS, CDR2 FQNEAQ. Deletions cut 5 bases from V and 5 bases from J, with 15 bases between. CDR3 protein: CASSPGARDETQYF. In DNA, the CDR3 is TGTGCCAGCAGCCCAGGGGCTAGGGATGAGACCCAGTACTTC.

As to this clonotype: This may be a read error, as it is one base from a much larger clone. The chain has TRBV5-1 and TRBJ1-1; D gene unclear. This CDR3 spans 13 amino acids. Germline CDR1 and CDR2: SGHRS and YFSETQ. CDR3 bases: TGCGCCAGCAGCTTGAGCACAGCCACTGAAGCTTCCTTT. As protein: CASSLSTATEASF.

This clonotype showed up many times. V usage is TRBV15 and J usage is TRBJ1-2, with D possibly matching TRBD1 (5 bases). The CDR3 has 15 residues. Germline CDR1 is LNHNV and CDR2 is YYDKDF (reference sequence). Between the trimmed V and J ends, which lost 4 bases and 4 bases, there was a span of 16 bases. The CDR3 coding sequence is TGTGCCACCAGCACTGACCGGGGACCCGGCTATGGCTACACCTTC. As protein: CATSTDRGPGYGYTF.

In its sample, this clonotype was seen many times. One end of the junction does not line up with germline, which may come from a read error. V usage is TRBV7-7 and J usage is TRBJ1-4; a weak D match, TRBD1 (5 bases). Germline loops: CDR1 SSHAT, CDR2 FNYEAQ (reference sequence). The CDR3 has 14 residues. The CDR3 sequence: CASSRGRKNEKLFF. Written as DNA, the CDR3 is TGTGCTAGCAGCCGGGGACGGAAGAATGAAAAACTGTTTTTT. The whole variable domain, remainder taken from reference TRBV7-7 and TRBJ1-4, is GAGVSQSPRYKVTKRGQDVTLRCDPISSHATLYWYQQALGQGPEFLTYFNYEAQPDKSGLPSDRFSAERPEGSISTLTIQRTEQRDSAMYRCASSRGRKNEKLFFGSGTQLSVL.

At least ten counts were recorded for this clonotype. This chain uses TRBV7-2 with TRBJ2-5, with TRBD2 matching over 13 bases. CDR3 length equals 17 residues. Per germline, CDR1 SGHTA and CDR2 FQGNSA. The trim removed 5 bases at V and 7 bases at J, leaving 13 bases unmatched. Here the CDR3 DNA reads TGTGCCAGCAGCGATCCCCTCGGACTAGCGGGAGCAGGGACCCAGTACTTC. It is translated as CASSDPLGLAGAGTQYF.

About this clonotype: This may stem from a read error, because a much larger clone lies one nucleotide away. V and J are TRBV29-1 and TRBJ1-4; D gene ambiguous. With 1 base removed from V and 0 bases from J, the gap between germline ends came to 12 bases. The CDR3 length is 16 residues. The germline gives CDR1 SQVTM, CDR2 ANQGSEA. The DNA for the CDR3 is TGCAGCGTTGAAGGGAGACGAGGAGCAACTAATGAAAAACTGTTTTTT. It codes for CSVEGRRGATNEKLFF.